This T cell receptor (beta chain) derives from a study of blood T cell repertoires in COVID-19. Study in general: Acute and convalescent COVID-19 samples came from the United States, Italy and Spain. PBMCs, B-cell-depleted T cells, or T cells provided the cDNA or gDNA that made up the material.

The table lists this clone with a count of one. The CDR3 covers 16 residues. Germline V lookup: CDR1 MNHEY, CDR2 SVGAGI. Trimming took 2 bases from V and 5 from J; bases not matched to a gene: 7. In the authors' workflow: It was from reference gene primer amplification that nucleated cell counts were estimated. The protocol was immunoSEQ multiplex PCR, while the TCRdb copy is restricted to in-frame clones and leaves out a portion. V and J calls plus clone size are reproduced from that table; the DNA served to infer D and trimming. The sample lists 70,000 to 90,000 clones, roughly 85% occurring once. This receptor was taken from a human donor in a cohort sampled during active COVID-19. This chain joins TRBV6-5 and TRBJ1-4; 8 bases align to TRBD1. Sequencing was carried out using peripheral blood. The CDR3 here is CASSYQPGTGNEKLFF. CDR3 bases: TGTGCCAGCAGTTACCAACCCGGGACAGGAAATGAAAAACTGTTTTTT.